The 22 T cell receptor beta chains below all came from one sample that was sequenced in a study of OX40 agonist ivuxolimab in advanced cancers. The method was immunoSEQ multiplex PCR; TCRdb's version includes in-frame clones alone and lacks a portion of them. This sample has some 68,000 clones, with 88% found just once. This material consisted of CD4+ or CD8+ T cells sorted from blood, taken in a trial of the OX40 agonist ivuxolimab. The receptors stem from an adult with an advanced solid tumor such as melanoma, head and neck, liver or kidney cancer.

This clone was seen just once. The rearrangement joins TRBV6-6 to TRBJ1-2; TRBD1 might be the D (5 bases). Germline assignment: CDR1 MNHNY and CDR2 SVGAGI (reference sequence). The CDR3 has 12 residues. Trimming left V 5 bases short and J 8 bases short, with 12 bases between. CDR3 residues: CASSNGALGYTF. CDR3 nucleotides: TGTGCCAGCAGTAACGGGGCCCTCGGCTACACCTTC.

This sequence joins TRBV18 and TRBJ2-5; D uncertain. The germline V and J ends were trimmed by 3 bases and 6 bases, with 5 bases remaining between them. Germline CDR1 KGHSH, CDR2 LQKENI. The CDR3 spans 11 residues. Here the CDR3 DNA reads TGTGCCAGCTCACCGGAGCAGACCCAGTACTTC. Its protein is CASSPEQTQYF.

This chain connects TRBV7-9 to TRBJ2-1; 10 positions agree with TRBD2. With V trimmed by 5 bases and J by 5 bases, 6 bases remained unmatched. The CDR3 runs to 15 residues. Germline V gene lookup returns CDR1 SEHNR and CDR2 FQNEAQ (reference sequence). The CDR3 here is CASSIGTSVNNEQFF. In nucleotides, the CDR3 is TGTGCCAGCAGCATTGGGACTAGCGTAAACAATGAGCAGTTCTTC.

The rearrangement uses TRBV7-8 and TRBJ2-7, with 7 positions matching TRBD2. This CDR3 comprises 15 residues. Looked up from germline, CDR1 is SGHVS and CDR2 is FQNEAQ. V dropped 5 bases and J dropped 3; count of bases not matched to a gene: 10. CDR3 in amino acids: CASSQPLRGDYEQYF. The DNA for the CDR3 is TGTGCCAGCAGCCAGCCCCTCCGGGGGGACTACGAGCAGTACTTC.

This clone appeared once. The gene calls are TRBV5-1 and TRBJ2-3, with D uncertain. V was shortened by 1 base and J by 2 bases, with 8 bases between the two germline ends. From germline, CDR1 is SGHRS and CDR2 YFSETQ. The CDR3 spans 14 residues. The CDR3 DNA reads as TGCGCCAGCAGCTTGACTATGGTCACAGATACGCAGTATTTT. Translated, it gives CASSLTMVTDTQYF.

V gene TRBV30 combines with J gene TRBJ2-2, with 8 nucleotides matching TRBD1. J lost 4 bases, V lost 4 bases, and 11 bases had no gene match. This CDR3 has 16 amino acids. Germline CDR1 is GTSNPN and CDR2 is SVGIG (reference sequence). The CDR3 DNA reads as TGTGCCTGGAATTCCAGGGGGCCTCGAGGCACCGGGGAGCTGTTTTTT. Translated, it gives CAWNSRGPRGTGELFF.

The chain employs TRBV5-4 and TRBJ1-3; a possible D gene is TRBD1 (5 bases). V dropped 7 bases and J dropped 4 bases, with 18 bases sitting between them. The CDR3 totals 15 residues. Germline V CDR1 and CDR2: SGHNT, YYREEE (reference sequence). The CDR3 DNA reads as TGTGCCAGCCGCCATCTGGGGGGACGCGGAAACACCATATATTTT. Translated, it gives CASRHLGGRGNTIYF.

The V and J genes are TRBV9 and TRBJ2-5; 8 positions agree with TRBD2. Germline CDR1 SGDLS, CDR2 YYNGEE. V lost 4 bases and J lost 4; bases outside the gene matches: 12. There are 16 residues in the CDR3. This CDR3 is CASSKSGGSSTETQYF. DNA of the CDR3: TGTGCCAGCAGCAAAAGCGGGGGATCCTCTACAGAGACCCAGTACTTC.

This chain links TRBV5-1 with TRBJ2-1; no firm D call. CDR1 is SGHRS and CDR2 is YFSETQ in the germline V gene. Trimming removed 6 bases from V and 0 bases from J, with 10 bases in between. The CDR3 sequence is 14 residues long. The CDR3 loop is CASNPGSSYNEQFF. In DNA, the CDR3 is TGCGCCAGCAACCCCGGTAGCTCCTACAATGAGCAGTTCTTC.

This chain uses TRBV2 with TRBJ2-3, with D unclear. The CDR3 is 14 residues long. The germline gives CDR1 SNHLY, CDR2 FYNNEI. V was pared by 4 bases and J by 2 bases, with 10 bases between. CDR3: CASSARLDTDTQYF. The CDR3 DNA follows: TGTGCCAGCAGTGCACGGCTAGACACAGATACGCAGTATTTT.

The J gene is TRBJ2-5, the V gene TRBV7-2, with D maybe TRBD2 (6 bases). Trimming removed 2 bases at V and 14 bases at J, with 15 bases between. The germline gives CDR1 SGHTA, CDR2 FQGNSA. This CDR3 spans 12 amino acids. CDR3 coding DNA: TGTGCCAGCAGCTTATTAGGGACTGCCCCCTACTTC. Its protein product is CASSLLGTAPYF.

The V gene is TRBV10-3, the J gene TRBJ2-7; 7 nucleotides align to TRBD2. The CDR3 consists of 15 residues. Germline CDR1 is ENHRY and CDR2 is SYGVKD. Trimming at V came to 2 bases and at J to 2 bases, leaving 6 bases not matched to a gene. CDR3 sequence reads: CAISEGGGSAYEQYF. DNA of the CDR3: TGTGCCATCAGTGAGGGGGGGGGTAGCGCCTACGAGCAGTACTTC.

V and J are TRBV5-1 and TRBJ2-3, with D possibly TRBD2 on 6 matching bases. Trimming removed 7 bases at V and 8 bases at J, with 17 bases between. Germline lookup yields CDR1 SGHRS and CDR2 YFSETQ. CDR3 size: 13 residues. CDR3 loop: CASGEAAESTQYF. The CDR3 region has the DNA TGCGCCAGCGGGGAGGCGGCGGAGAGTACGCAGTATTTT.

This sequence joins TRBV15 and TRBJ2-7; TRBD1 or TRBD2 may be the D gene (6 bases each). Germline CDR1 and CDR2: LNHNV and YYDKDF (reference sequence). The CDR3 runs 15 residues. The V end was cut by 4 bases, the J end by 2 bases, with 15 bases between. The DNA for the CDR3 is TGTGCCACCAGCAAAGGGGGGCAGGGCCCCTACGAGCAGTACTTC. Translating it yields CATSKGGQGPYEQYF.

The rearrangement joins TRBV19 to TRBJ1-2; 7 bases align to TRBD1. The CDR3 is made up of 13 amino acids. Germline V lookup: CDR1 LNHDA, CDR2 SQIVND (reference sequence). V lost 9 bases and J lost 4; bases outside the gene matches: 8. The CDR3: CASRDSVVYGYTF. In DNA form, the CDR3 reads TGTGCCAGCCGGGACAGCGTTGTCTATGGCTACACCTTC.

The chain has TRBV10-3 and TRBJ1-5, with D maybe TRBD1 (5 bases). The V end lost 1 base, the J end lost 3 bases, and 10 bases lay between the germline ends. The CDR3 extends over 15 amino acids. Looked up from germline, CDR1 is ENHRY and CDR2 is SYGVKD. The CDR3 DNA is TGTGCCATCAGTGAGTACGGGGACCTCAATCAGCCCCAGCATTTT. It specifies CAISEYGDLNQPQHF.

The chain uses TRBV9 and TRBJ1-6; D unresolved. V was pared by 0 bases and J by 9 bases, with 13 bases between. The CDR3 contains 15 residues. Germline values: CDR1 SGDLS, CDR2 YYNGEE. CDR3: CASSVGAGEGSPLHF. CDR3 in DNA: TGTGCCAGCAGCGTAGGGGCAGGTGAGGGTTCACCCCTCCACTTT.

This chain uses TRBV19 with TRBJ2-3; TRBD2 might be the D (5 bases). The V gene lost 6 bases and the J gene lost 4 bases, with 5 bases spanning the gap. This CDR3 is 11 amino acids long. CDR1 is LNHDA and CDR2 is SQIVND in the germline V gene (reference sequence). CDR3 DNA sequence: TGTGCCAGTAGAGCGGCAGATACGCAGTATTTT. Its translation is CASRAADTQYF.

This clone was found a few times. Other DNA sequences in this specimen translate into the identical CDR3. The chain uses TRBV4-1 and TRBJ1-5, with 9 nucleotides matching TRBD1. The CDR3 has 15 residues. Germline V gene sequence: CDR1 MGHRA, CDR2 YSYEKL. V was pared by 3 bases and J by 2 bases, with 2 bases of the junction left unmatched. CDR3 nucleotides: TGCGCCAGCAGCCAGAGGACAGGGGGCAATCAGCCCCAGCATTTT. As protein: CASSQRTGGNQPQHF.

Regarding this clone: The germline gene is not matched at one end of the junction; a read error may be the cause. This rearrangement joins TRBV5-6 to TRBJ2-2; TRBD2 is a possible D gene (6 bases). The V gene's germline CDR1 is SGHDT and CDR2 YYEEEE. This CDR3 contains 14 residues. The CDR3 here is CASSSAGRPGELFF. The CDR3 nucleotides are TGTGCCAGCAGCTCCGCGGGGCGCCCCGGTGAGCTGTTTTTT. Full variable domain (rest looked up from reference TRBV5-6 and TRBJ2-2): DAGVTQSPTHLIKTRGQQVTLRCSPKSGHDTVSWYQQALGQGPQFIFQYYEEEERQRGNFPDRFSGHQFPNYSSELNVNALLLGDSALYLCASSSAGRPGELFFGEGSRLTVL.

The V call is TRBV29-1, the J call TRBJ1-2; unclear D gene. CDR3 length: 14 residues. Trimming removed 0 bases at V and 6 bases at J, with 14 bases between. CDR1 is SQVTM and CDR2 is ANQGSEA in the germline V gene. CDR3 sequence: CSVEEMSGVDGYTF. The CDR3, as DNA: TGCAGCGTTGAAGAGATGTCGGGAGTAGATGGCTACACCTTC.

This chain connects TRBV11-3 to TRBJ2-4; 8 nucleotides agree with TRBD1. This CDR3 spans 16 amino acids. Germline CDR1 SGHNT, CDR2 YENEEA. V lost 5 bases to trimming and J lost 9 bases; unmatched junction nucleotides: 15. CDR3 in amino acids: CASSPRGDRYDGIQYF. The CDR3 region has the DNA TGTGCCAGCAGCCCGAGGGGGGACAGGTACGATGGCATTCAGTACTTC.